Sequencing of this T cell receptor beta chain was carried out in a study of OX40 agonist ivuxolimab in advanced cancers. Worth noting for this clone: Its specificity is not known.

Profiled with immunoSEQ multiplex PCR; TCRdb holds only in-frame clones, not every one. The sample holds 40,000 to 45,000 clones, 75% to 85% seen once. Regarding the study as a whole: With doses of 0.1-3.0 mg/kg, partial responders showed among the lowest clonal expansion. More expanded clones were found, on average, in CD8+ than in CD4+ T cells. In the 0.1 to 3.0 mg/kg range, CD4+ and CD8+ blood T cells had expanded clonally by week 6.

Cycle 7 day 1, cycle 4 day 1, and baseline were the timepoints at which blood was sampled. Material: CD4+ or CD8+ T cells sorted from blood, obtained in a trial of the OX40 agonist ivuxolimab. The receptor was isolated from an adult with an advanced solid tumor such as melanoma, head and neck, liver or kidney cancer.

The CDR3 nucleotides are TGCGCCAGCAGCCGGTCCCCGGAAGGCAATCAGCCCCAGCATTTT. Translation: CASSRSPEGNQPQHF. The V and J genes are TRBV5-1 and TRBJ1-5; D is undetermined. The V gene's germline CDR1 is SGHRS and CDR2 YFSETQ. The ends were cut back, 4 bases at V and 2 bases at J, with 13 bases in the middle. The CDR3 length is 15 residues.